The 8 T cell receptor beta chains presented below share a single source sample, sequenced in a study of blood T cell repertoires in COVID-19. The table came from immunoSEQ multiplex PCR; TCRdb's copy has only in-frame clones and leaves some out. The sample holds nearly 60,000 clones, around 89% seen once. The sequenced sample was peripheral blood. The receptors stem from a man between 60 and 75 years old with active COVID-19.

The rearrangement joins TRBV11-3 to TRBJ2-7; perhaps TRBD2 as D (6 bases). The ends were cut back, 5 bases at V and 7 bases at J, with 15 bases in the middle. The CDR3 totals 13 residues. CDR1 is SGHNT and CDR2 is YENEEA in the germline V gene. DNA for the CDR3: TGTGCCAGCAGCCCAGTGGCGGGGTCTGAGCAGTACTTC. This encodes CASSPVAGSEQYF.

The chain has TRBV10-3 and TRBJ1-6; 7 bases are a match to TRBD1. Unmatched junction bases numbered 1, after V lost 4 bases and J lost 7 bases. The V gene's germline CDR1 is ENHRY and CDR2 SYGVKD. The CDR3 runs 13 residues. The CDR3: CAISGGQNSPLHF. The CDR3 region has the DNA TGTGCCATCAGTGGGGGACAGAATTCACCCCTCCACTTT.

The V call is TRBV9, the J call TRBJ2-7; TRBD1 matches 8 bases. CDR3 length: 14 amino acids. V shed 3 bases, J shed 3 bases, and the junction held 5 bases outside the gene matches. Per the germline V gene, CDR1 is SGDLS and CDR2 is YYNGEE. The CDR3: CASSAQTGGYEQYF. The CDR3 DNA is TGTGCCAGCAGCGCCCAAACAGGGGGCTACGAGCAGTACTTC.

This clone was observed a handful of times. The chain joins TRBV29-1 to TRBJ2-5, with a possible D match to TRBD1 (6 bases). V was clipped by 0 bases and J by 5 bases, with 13 bases between them. The CDR3 is 14 residues long. Germline CDR1 and CDR2: SQVTM and ANQGSEA. CDR3 bases: TGCAGCGTTGAAGATCTGGGGGCCGGGGAGACCCAGTACTTC. As protein: CSVEDLGAGETQYF.

This clone was recorded only once. The J gene is TRBJ2-1, the V gene TRBV27; D unclear. With 4 bases removed from V and 5 bases from J, the gap between germline ends came to 15 bases. Germline V lookup: CDR1 MNHEY, CDR2 SMNVEV (reference sequence). CDR3 size: 15 residues. CDR3 sequence reads: CASSSIRNRDNEQFF. The CDR3 region has the DNA TGTGCCAGCAGTTCCATCCGAAACCGGGACAATGAGCAGTTCTTC.

The chain uses TRBV4-3 and TRBJ1-5; D perhaps matches TRBD1 (5 bases). Germline V gene sequence: CDR1 LGHNA, CDR2 YSLEER. V dropped 3 bases and J dropped 1 base, with 10 bases sitting between them. The CDR3 is made up of 15 amino acids. CDR3 amino acids: CASSQTGHSNQPQHF. CDR3 nucleotides: TGCGCCAGCAGCCAGACTGGACACAGCAATCAGCCCCAGCATTTT.

The genes are TRBV6-6 and TRBJ2-5, with TRBD2 matching over 7 bases. Losses at the gene ends were 6 bases for V and 3 bases for J; bases not matched to a gene: 10. Germline V gives CDR1 MNHNY, CDR2 SVGAGI (reference sequence). This CDR3 spans 15 amino acids. The CDR3 DNA follows: TGTGCCAGCAGCCCCCCTTCTAGCGGTAAAGAGACCCAGTACTTC. Protein sequence: CASSPPSSGKETQYF.

The DNA for the CDR3 is TGTGCCAGCCTCGAGAGGACTGAAGCTTTCTTT. Encoded protein: CASLERTEAFF. The J gene is TRBJ1-1, the V gene TRBV18, with D uncertain. The CDR3 totals 11 residues. V was cut by 8 bases and J by 5 bases, with 9 bases left in between. Germline assignment: CDR1 KGHSH and CDR2 LQKENI.